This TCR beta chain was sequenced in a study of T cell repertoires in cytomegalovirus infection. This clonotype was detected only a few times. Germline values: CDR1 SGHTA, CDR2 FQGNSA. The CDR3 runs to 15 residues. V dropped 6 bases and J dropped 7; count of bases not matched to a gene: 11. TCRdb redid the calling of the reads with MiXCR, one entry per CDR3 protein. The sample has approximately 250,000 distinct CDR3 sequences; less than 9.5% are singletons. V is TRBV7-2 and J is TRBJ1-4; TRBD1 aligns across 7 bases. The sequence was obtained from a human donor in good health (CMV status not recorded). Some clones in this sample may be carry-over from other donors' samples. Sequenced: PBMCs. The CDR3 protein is CASRLTGVTGEKLFF. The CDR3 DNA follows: TGTGCCAGCAGATTAACAGGGGTAACGGGTGAAAAACTGTTTTTT.